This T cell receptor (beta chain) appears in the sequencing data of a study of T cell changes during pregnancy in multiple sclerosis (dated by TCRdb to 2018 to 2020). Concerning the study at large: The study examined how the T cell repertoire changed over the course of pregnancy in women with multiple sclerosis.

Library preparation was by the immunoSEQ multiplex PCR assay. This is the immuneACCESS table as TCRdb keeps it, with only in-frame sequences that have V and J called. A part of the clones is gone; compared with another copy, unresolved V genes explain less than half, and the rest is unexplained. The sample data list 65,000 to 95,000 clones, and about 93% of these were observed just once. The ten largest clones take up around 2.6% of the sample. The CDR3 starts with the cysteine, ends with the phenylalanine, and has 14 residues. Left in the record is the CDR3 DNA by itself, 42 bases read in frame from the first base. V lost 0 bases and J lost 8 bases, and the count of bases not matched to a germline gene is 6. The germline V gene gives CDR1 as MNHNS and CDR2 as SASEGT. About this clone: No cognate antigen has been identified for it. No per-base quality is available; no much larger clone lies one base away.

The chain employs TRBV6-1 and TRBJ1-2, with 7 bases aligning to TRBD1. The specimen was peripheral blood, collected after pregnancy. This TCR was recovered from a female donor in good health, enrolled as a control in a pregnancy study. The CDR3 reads CASSEAPQGRGYTF. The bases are TGTGCCAGCAGTGAAGCTCCACAGGGGAGAGGCTACACCTTC.